This T cell receptor beta chain is from a study of T cell responses to AZD1222 COVID-19 vaccine (dated by TCRdb to 2020 to 2023). Broadly, across the study: TCR sequencing was performed for 230 to 250 trial participants, of whom some 200 were given two doses of AZD1222 and roughly 25 were given two doses of MenACWY control vaccine. Trial participants were enrolled by age into subgroups of 18-55, 56-69 and 70-plus years, and about 150, 27 and 61 TCR-sequenced participants, respectively, were included in these subgroups. Overall study results and their limits: Because no day 14 peak-response samples were available, repertoires were characterized only after the peak T cell response. In the small 56-69-year group, the increase in depth fell short of significance, most likely because of low power. A significant rise in spike-specific TCR breadth and depth was observed after two AZD1222 doses relative to day 0 and relative to MenACWY recipients. Reportedly, close to half of the unique spike-specific TCRs recognized epitopes lying outside the regions that are mutated in the B.1.351 and B.1.1.7 variants. CD4 TCRs associated with the vaccine covered the entire spike protein, and the dominant responses were in regions 160-218 and 743-854. Participants were mostly white British, with more females than males. The authors suggested clonal diversity may have been underestimated. Conclusions about previously exposed vaccinees are limited because only six or seven AZD1222 recipients were SARS-CoV-2 seropositive at baseline.

The germline V gene supplies CDR1 LGHNA and CDR2 YNFKEQ. The trim is 1 base for V and 4 bases for J, with a gap of 10 bases between the germline ends. Including cysteine and phenylalanine, the CDR3 has 15 amino acids. Only the CDR3 part of the read is kept: 45 bases, read in frame from the first base. The CDR3 regions of human TCRbeta chains were subjected to immunosequencing. As for how the authors treated the data: Repertoire TCRs were matched against a reference library of SARS-CoV-2-specific TCRs generated with the MIRA antigen-specificity platform. Breadth meant the fraction of unique TCRs that were SARS-CoV-2-associated, whereas depth meant the fraction of total T cells that were SARS-CoV-2-associated. Using the MIRA data, every spike-specific TCR was mapped to the spike region that the TCR reacted to and assigned to either a CD4 or a CD8 class. Log10-transformed breadth and depth values were compared by one-way ANOVA with Sidak's multiple comparisons tests. TCRdb mirrors the immuneACCESS table, restricted to in-frame sequences. Some clones are absent from its copies; in checked studies, under half trace to an unresolved V gene, and the reason for the others is unknown. The V and J calls and clone size come from that table; D and trimming were worked out from the DNA. The sample table contains 95,000 to 110,000 clones; only one count was recorded for 92% of them. Of the sample, about 8.1% is held by the ten largest clones.

Per the publication, the time point label means: about 28 days (+/-7) after the second vaccine dose. AZD1222 recipients given second doses at about 4 weeks or at about 12 weeks were pooled, since spike-specific TCR depth and breadth were not found to differ between the two schedules. Vaccinee samples came from UK trials COV001 and COV002, including a single-blind randomized controlled phase 2/3 trial of AZD1222 (ChAdOx1 nCoV-19) in healthy adults. Trial participant PBMC samples were collected at day 0 and day 28 after the second dose for TCRbeta chain sequencing. A note on this clone: Its antigen has not been determined. Per-base qualities were not stored, and no clone one base away is much larger.

The sequenced sample was peripheral blood, obtained 28 days after the second AZD1222 dose. The sequence came from an adult who received the AZD1222 COVID-19 vaccine. The chain is assembled from TRBV4-2 and TRBJ2-2, and possibly TRBD2, on 7 matching bases. The DNA reads as follows: TGTGCCAGCAGCCAAGCGGGGGGCGGCACCGGGGAGCTGTTTTTT. It specifies CASSQAGGGTGELFF.